Listed here is a single T cell receptor beta chain. These data belong to a study of T cell responses to AZD1222 COVID-19 vaccine. The repertoire was sequenced with immunoSEQ multiplex PCR; TCRdb's copy has only in-frame clones and lacks some. The sample contains tens of thousands of clones, about 91% of which appear only once. The CDR3 is 13 residues long. Germline V gene sequence: CDR1 ENHRY, CDR2 SYGVKD. V was pared by 6 bases and J by 7 bases, with 6 bases of the junction left unmatched. The rearrangement uses TRBV10-3 and TRBJ1-1; 9 bases align to TRBD1. The TCR sequence derives from an adult who received the AZD1222 COVID-19 vaccine. Sequences were derived from peripheral blood, sampled 28 days after the second AZD1222 dose. Here the CDR3 reads CAIRQGAEGEAFF. CDR3 bases: TGTGCCATCAGACAGGGGGCGGAGGGTGAAGCTTTCTTT.